This T cell receptor (beta chain) was sequenced for a study of chemoradiotherapy in HPV16-positive cancers. TCRdb keeps only in-frame clones here, not all; method: immunoSEQ multiplex PCR. The table includes about 7,000 clones, 60% to 80% detected once. This TCR was sampled from a human donor with HPV-associated anogenital cancer. This specimen was collected from a patient who underwent chemoradiotherapy.

Here the CDR3 DNA reads TGCAGGGCGGACTCGGGACATAACTATGGCTACACCTTC. Translated, it gives CRADSGHNYGYTF. The chain carries TRBV29-1 and TRBJ1-2; possible D gene TRBD1, 6 bases. This CDR3 is 13 amino acids long. The V gene's germline CDR1 is SQVTM and CDR2 ANQGSEA.